The clone carrying this T cell receptor (beta chain) was seen once. The length of the CDR3 is 14 residues. CDR1 SNHLY and CDR2 FYNNEI come from the germline V gene. The V end was cut by 4 bases, the J end by 6 bases, with 13 bases between. PCR primers comprised 60 Vbeta and 13 Jbeta primers. TCRdb's table, derived via immunoSEQ multiplex PCR, lists solely in-frame clones and lacks some. The data show tens of thousands of clones, with about four fifths seen just once and around 6% held by the top ten. The sample belongs to a study of cytomegalovirus exposure and HLA in healthy donors. The receptor comes from a woman aged 18 to 35 in good health and CMV-seropositive. The V gene is TRBV2, the J gene TRBJ1-5, with D uncertain. Specimen: PBMCs. The CDR3 DNA reads as TGTGCCAGCAGTGCTGTACCCTCAGGTCAGCCCCAGCATTTT. Translation gives CASSAVPSGQPQHF. Drawing the rest from reference TRBV2 and TRBJ1-5, the complete variable domain is EPEVTQTPSHQVTQMGQEVILRCVPISNHLYFYWYRQILGQKVEFLVSFYNNEISEKSEIFDDQFSVERPDGSNFTLKIRSTKLEDSAMYFCASSAVPSGQPQHFGDGTRLSIL.